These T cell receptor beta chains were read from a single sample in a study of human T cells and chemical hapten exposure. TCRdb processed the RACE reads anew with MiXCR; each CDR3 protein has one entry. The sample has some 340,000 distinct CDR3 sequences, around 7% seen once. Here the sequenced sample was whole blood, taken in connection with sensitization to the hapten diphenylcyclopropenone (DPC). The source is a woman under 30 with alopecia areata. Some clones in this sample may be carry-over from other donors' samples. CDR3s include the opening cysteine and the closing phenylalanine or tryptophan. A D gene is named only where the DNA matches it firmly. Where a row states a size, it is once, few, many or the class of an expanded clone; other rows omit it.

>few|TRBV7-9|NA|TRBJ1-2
TGTGCCAGCGGAGGTTTCGCGGGAGAGGCTAACTATGGCTACACCTTC
CASGGFAGEANYGYTF
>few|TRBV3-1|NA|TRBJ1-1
TGTGCCAGCAGCCGCCGGCCCTCGAACACTGAAGCTTTCTTT
CASSRRPSNTEAFF
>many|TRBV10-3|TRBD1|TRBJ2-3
TGTGCCATCCTCTCCAGGGGGTCTGGCACAGATACGCAGTATTTT
CAILSRGSGTDTQYF
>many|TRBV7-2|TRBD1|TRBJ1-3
TGTGCCAGCAGCCCGGACAGGGCGGGAAACACCATATATTTT
CASSPDRAGNTIYF
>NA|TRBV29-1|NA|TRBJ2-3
TGCAGCGTTGGAGACCCAACTGGGACAGATACGCAGTATTTT
CSVGDPTGTDTQYF
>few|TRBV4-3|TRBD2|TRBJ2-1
TGCGCCAGCAGCCCCCAAGGCGCGGGGGAAAATGAGCAGTTCTTC
CASSPQGAGENEQFF
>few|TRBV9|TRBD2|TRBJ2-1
TGTGCCAGCAGCGTAGCACTAGCGGGGGGGGCCCCCTACAATGAGCAGTTCTTC
CASSVALAGGAPYNEQFF
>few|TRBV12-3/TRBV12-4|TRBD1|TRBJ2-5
TGTGCCAGCAGTACCGGGACAGGAGGTTTGGAGACCCAGTACTTC
CASSTGTGGLETQYF
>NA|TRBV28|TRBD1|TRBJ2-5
TGTGCCAGCAGTCACTACCCGGACAGGGGGGACCAAGAGACCCAGTACTTC
CASSHYPDRGDQETQYF
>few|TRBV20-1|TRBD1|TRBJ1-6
TGCAGTGCCTCGACAGGGGCGGTTAATTCACCCCTCCACTTT
CSASTGAVNSPLHF
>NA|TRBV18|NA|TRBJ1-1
TGTGCCAGCTCACCATTCGGGGGAGAAGACACTGAAGCTTTCTTT
CASSPFGGEDTEAFF
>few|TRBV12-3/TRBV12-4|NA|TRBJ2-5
TGTGCCAGCAGTTACACAGGGAGCGAGACCCAGTACTTC
CASSYTGSETQYF
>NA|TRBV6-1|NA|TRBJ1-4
TGTGCCAGCAGTGAATCGGGGCACACTAATGAAAAACTGTTTTTT
CASSESGHTNEKLFF
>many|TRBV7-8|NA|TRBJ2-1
TGTGCCAGCAGCCGACAGAGCTCGCTCCCGGATGAGCAGTTCTTC
CASSRQSSLPDEQFF
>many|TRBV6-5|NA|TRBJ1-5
TGTGCCAGCAGTTTGCAGGGTGGATCCCATCAGCCCCAGCATTTT
CASSLQGGSHQPQHF
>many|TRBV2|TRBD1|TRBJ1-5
TGTGCCAGCAGTGGGGACAGGGGTATCAATCAGCCCCAGCATTTT
CASSGDRGINQPQHF
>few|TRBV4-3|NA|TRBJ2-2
TGCGCCAGCAGCCCTTCCCTCCTCACCGGGGAGCTGTTTTTT
CASSPSLLTGELFF
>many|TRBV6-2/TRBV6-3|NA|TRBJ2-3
TGTGCCAGCAGTTACGGTTCGAAGGCAGATACGCAGTATTTT
CASSYGSKADTQYF
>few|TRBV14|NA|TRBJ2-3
TGTGCCAGCAGCCCGAGTGGTGTAGCGCCAGATACGCAGTATTTT
CASSPSGVAPDTQYF
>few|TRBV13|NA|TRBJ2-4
TGTGCCAGCAGCTTAGGACAGGAGGGCAACGCCAAAAACATTCAGTACTTC
CASSLGQEGNAKNIQYF
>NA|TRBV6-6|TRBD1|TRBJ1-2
TGTGCCAGCAGTACCCGACAGGGGCGCGGCTACACCTTC
CASSTRQGRGYTF
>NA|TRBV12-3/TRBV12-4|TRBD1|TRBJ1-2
TGTGCCAGCAGTTCTCGACAGGGGTTCAACTATGGCTACACCTTC
CASSSRQGFNYGYTF
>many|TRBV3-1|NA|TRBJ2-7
TGTGCCAGCAGCCAAGTCGGCGTATCCGACGAGCAGTACTTC
CASSQVGVSDEQYF
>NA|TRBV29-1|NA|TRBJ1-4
TGCAGCGTTGGTACAGGGATTGAAAAACTGTTTTTT
CSVGTGIEKLFF
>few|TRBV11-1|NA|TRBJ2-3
TGTGCCAGCAGCTGGCGGCGGGCGGTAGATACGCAGTATTTT
CASSWRRAVDTQYF
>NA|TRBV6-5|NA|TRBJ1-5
TGTGCCAGCAGTTCCGCGACAGTTGGGGTGGATCAGCCCCAGCATTTT
CASSSATVGVDQPQHF
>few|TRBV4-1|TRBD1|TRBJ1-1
TGCGCCAGCAGCCAAGTGGACAGGGGAGGTTCGAACACTGAAGCTTTCTTT
CASSQVDRGGSNTEAFF
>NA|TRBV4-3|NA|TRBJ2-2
TGCGCCAGCAGCCAAGGCCGGGACTGGAACACCGGGGAGCTGTTTTTT
CASSQGRDWNTGELFF
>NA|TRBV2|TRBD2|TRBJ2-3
TGTGCCAGCAGTCCCCCGGGACTATGGGGTTCGGATACGCAGTATTTT
CASSPPGLWGSDTQYF
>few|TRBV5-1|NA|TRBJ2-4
TGCGCCAGCAGCTTGGCATCAGCGGCCAAAAACATTCAGTACTTC
CASSLASAAKNIQYF
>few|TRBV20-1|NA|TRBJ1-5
TGCAGTGCCCGGGATGTGGCCTCTGTTCAGCCCCAGCATTTT
CSARDVASVQPQHF
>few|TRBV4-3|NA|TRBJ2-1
TGCGCCAGCAGCCAAGATCTTGCCAGCGCAGACTCCTACAATGAGCAGTTCTTC
CASSQDLASADSYNEQFF
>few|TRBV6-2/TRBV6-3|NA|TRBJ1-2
TGTGCCAGCAACGGACCGCTAGGGAATCGCTACACCTTC
CASNGPLGNRYTF
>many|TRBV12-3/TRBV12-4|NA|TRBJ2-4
TGTGCCAGCAGTTTACGAGATGCCAAAAACATTCAGTACTTC
CASSLRDAKNIQYF
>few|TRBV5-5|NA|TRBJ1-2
TGTGCCACCTCCCCAGGGGCGAACTATGGCTACACCTTC
CATSPGANYGYTF
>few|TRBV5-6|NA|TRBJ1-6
TGTGCCACCCAAGACAGACGCTCCTATAATTCACCCCTCCACTTT
CATQDRRSYNSPLHF
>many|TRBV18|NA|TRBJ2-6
TGTGCCAGCTCACCGACCAGGGATCAAAACGTCCTGACTTTC
CASSPTRDQNVLTF
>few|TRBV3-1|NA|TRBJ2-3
TGTGCCAGCAGCCAAGTCAGGGTGGATACGCAGTATTTT
CASSQVRVDTQYF
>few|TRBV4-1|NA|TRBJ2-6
TGCGCCAGCAGCCAAGATGAGGAGGGTTCCTCTGGGGCCAACGTCCTGACTTTC
CASSQDEEGSSGANVLTF
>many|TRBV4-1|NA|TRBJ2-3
TGCGCCAGCAGCCAAGATGGCAGGGGAAGGACAGATACGCAGTATTTT
CASSQDGRGRTDTQYF